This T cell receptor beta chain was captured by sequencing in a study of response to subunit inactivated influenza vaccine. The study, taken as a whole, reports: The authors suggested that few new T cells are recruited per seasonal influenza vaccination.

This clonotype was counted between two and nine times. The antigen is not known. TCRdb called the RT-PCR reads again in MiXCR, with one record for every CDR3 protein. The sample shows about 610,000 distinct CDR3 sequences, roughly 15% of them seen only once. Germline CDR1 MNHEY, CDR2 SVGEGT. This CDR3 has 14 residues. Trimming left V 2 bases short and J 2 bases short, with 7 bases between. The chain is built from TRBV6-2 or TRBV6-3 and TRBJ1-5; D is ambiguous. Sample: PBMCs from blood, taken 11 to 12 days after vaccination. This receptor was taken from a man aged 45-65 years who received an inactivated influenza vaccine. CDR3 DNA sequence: TGTGCCAGCAGTTACGAACTCGGCAATCAGCCCCAGCATTTT. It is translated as CASSYELGNQPQHF.